The 23 T cell receptor beta chains below were found in one sample sequenced in a study of graft-versus-host responses after intestinal transplantation. To release intraepithelial and lamina propria lymphocytes, the graft tissue was processed. Only in-frame clones appear in the TCRdb table, and some are missing; sequencing was by immunoSEQ multiplex PCR. In the table there are about 15,000 clones, 80% of which are singletons. This specimen consisted of ileum tissue, obtained 95 to 110 days after intestinal transplant. Source of these receptors: a human patient who received an intestinal transplant, so some T cells may come from the graft donor.

The chain carries TRBV11-2 and TRBJ2-7; TRBD2 matches at 7 bases. Germline V CDR1 and CDR2: SGHAT, FQNNGV. This CDR3 has 15 residues. After removal of 2 bases from V and 2 bases from J, the junction contained 6 bases not matched to a gene. The CDR3 here is CASSLRLAAAYEQYF. The CDR3 DNA reads TGTGCCAGCAGCTTACGGCTAGCGGCCGCCTACGAGCAGTACTTC. The full variable domain, rest sourced from reference TRBV11-2 and TRBJ2-7, is EAGVAQSPRYKIIEKRQSVAFWCNPISGHATLYWYQQILGQGPKLLIQFQNNGVVDDSQLPKDRFSAERLKGVDSTLKIQPAKLEDSAVYLCASSLRLAAAYEQYFGPGTRLTVT.

The V and J genes are TRBV7-8 and TRBJ2-2, with 11 bases that match TRBD2. With V trimmed by 1 base and J by 7 bases, 8 bases remained unmatched. Germline CDR1 is SGHVS and CDR2 is FQNEAQ. CDR3 length: 17 residues. In DNA form, the CDR3 reads TGTGCCAGCAGCTTAGTGCCTAGCGGGAGGTCGAACGGGGAGCTGTTTTTT. Its translation is CASSLVPSGRSNGELFF.

In its sample, this clone was seen a few times. The chain has TRBV5-1 and TRBJ1-6; D perhaps matches TRBD1 (5 bases). Trimming stripped 4 bases from V and 15 bases from J, with 20 bases between. The CDR3 extends over 14 amino acids. CDR1 is SGHRS, CDR2 YFSETQ, per germline. CDR3 sequence: CASSPWTPLDNLHF. As DNA, the CDR3 is TGCGCCAGCAGCCCGTGGACACCCTTGGATAACCTCCACTTT.

The V and J genes are TRBV6-6 and TRBJ2-7; TRBD2 aligns across 7 bases. In germline, CDR1 is MNHNY, CDR2 SVGAGI (reference sequence). With 4 bases clipped from V and 3 bases from J, the junction kept 0 bases outside the gene matches. CDR3 size: 12 residues. This CDR3 reads CASSSSGYEQYF. CDR3 DNA sequence: TGTGCCAGCAGTTCTAGCGGCTACGAGCAGTACTTC.

This clone has just one count. This chain links TRBV19 with TRBJ2-5, with TRBD1 matching over 10 bases. Losses at the gene ends were 5 bases for V and 1 base for J; bases not matched to a gene: 13. The CDR3 is made up of 18 amino acids. Germline V lookup: CDR1 LNHDA, CDR2 SQIVND (reference sequence). The CDR3 region has the DNA TGTGCCAGTAGTTCGGGACAGGGGTGGGGCCTATTCCAAGAGACCCAGTACTTC. Protein sequence: CASSSGQGWGLFQETQYF.

The V call is TRBV19, the J call TRBJ1-1; possible D gene TRBD1, 5 bases. Trimming took 3 bases from V and 0 from J, leaving 11 bases between them. The CDR3 runs to 15 residues. Looked up from germline, CDR1 is LNHDA and CDR2 is SQIVND (reference sequence). The DNA for the CDR3 is TGTGCCAGTAGTATCGGGACCACTATGAACACTGAAGCTTTCTTT. Translation: CASSIGTTMNTEAFF.

The genes are TRBV4-1 and TRBJ1-1; D is unresolved. Trimming took off 1 base at V and 9 bases at J, with 15 bases between the two ends. This CDR3 is built from 14 residues. From germline, CDR1 is MGHRA and CDR2 YSYEKL. DNA of the CDR3: TGCGCCAGCAGCCAAGTCTTCTTCGGAGGGAAAGCTTTCTTT. This codes for CASSQVFFGGKAFF.

The genes are TRBV11-2 and TRBJ1-1, with D uncertain. Trimming cost V 7 bases and J 6 bases, with 9 bases left between them. The CDR3 has 11 amino acids. Germline loops: CDR1 SGHAT, CDR2 FQNNGV. The CDR3: CASTPWSEAFF. DNA for the CDR3: TGTGCCAGCACCCCTTGGTCTGAAGCTTTCTTT. The full variable domain, rest sourced from reference TRBV11-2 and TRBJ1-1, is EAGVAQSPRYKIIEKRQSVAFWCNPISGHATLYWYQQILGQGPKLLIQFQNNGVVDDSQLPKDRFSAERLKGVDSTLKIQPAKLEDSAVYLCASTPWSEAFFGQGTRLTVV.

This sequence joins TRBV5-7 and TRBJ1-1; 9 bases are shared with TRBD1. TRBV5-7 is filed as an ORF, its function uncertain. This CDR3 is 16 amino acids long. The ends lost 1 base at V and 3 bases at J; junction bases unmatched: 7. The CDR3, as DNA: TGTGCCAGCAGCTTGACACAGGGGGCTGAGGACACTGAAGCTTTCTTT. This sequence encodes CASSLTQGAEDTEAFF.

This chain joins TRBV7-3 and TRBJ2-7, with 9 bases that match TRBD1. CDR1 is SGHTA and CDR2 is FQGTGA in the germline V gene. V trimming: 1 base; J trimming: 4 bases; junction bases outside the gene matches: 14. CDR3 length: 18 amino acids. In nucleotides, the CDR3 is TGTGCCAGCAGCTTAAACCCCCCGGGACAGGGAGGATCTTACGAGCAGTACTTC. Protein: CASSLNPPGQGGSYEQYF. Together with reference TRBV7-3 and TRBJ2-7, the CDR3 gives the full variable domain: GAGVSQTPSNKVTEKGKYVELRCDPISGHTALYWYRQSLGQGPEFLIYFQGTGAADDSGLPNDRFFAVRPEGSVSTLKIQRTERGDSAVYLCASSLNPPGQGGSYEQYFGPGTRLTVT.

The chain has TRBV7-2 and TRBJ2-3, with D perhaps matching TRBD1 (5 bases). The CDR3 loop spans 14 amino acids. V was pared by 0 bases and J by 4 bases, with 8 bases between. Germline V gene lookup returns CDR1 SGHTA and CDR2 FQGNSA. CDR3 nucleotides: TGTGCCAGCAGCTTAGCGGGGCATGCAGATACGCAGTATTTT. Protein: CASSLAGHADTQYF.

V gene TRBV4-1 combines with J gene TRBJ2-1, with 8 positions matching TRBD1. The germline CDR1 and CDR2 sequences are MGHRA and YSYEKL. The CDR3 runs to 16 residues. With V trimmed by 2 bases and J by 0 bases, 3 bases remained unmatched. The CDR3 spells CASSQRGQGSYNEQFF. In DNA form, the CDR3 reads TGCGCCAGCAGCCAACGCGGACAGGGCTCCTACAATGAGCAGTTCTTC.

This chain uses TRBV7-9 with TRBJ2-7, with D perhaps assigned TRBD1 or TRBD2 (5 bases each). Trimming removed 5 bases at V and 2 bases at J, with 19 bases between. This CDR3 comprises 16 residues. Germline CDR1 is SEHNR and CDR2 is FQNEAQ (reference sequence). CDR3 DNA sequence: TGTGCCAGCAGCCCGAGGGGCGAGGGATCCGCCTACGAGCAGTACTTC. Translation: CASSPRGEGSAYEQYF.

The rearrangement uses TRBV9 and TRBJ2-1; D perhaps matches TRBD2 (7 bases). This CDR3 is built from 15 residues. Deletions cut 0 bases from V and 6 bases from J, with 13 bases between. CDR1 and CDR2 from the germline V gene are SGDLS and YYNGEE. As DNA, the CDR3 is TGTGCCAGCAGCGTAGTAGGGGGAGGGCTCAATGAGCAGTTCTTC. Protein product: CASSVVGGGLNEQFF.

This clone was observed a handful of times. The chain links TRBV6-5 to TRBJ2-1; D may match TRBD1 or TRBD2 (5 bases each). CDR1 and CDR2 (germline): MNHEY, SVGAGI. The CDR3 has 15 residues. Trimming cost V 6 bases and J 3 bases, with 15 bases left between them. The CDR3 sequence is CASRGSGTDYNEQFF. CDR3 DNA: TGTGCCAGCAGGGGGAGTGGGACCGACTACAATGAGCAGTTCTTC.

The V gene is TRBV28, the J gene TRBJ2-6; D is uncertain. This CDR3 region has 15 residues. Trimming took 2 bases from V and 3 from J, leaving 8 bases between them. The germline V gene has CDR1 MDHEN and CDR2 SYDVKM. CDR3 sequence reads: CASSLRGYGANVLTF. The DNA of the CDR3 is TGTGCCAGCAGTTTACGAGGCTATGGGGCCAACGTCCTGACTTTC.

The chain is built from TRBV25-1 and TRBJ1-5; 9 bases agree with TRBD1. The CDR3 extends over 14 amino acids. V was clipped by 3 bases and J by 5 bases; unmatched bases: 2. The germline V gene encodes CDR1 MGHDK and CDR2 SYGVNS. The DNA for the CDR3 is TGTGCCAGCAGTGATGACAGGGGGGATCAGCCCCAGCATTTT. Amino acid sequence: CASSDDRGDQPQHF.

This clone was found a few times. The genes are TRBV6-4 and TRBJ2-3; 11 positions agree with TRBD2. V trimming: 5 bases; J trimming: 4 bases; junction bases outside the gene matches: 2. Germline-derived CDR1 and CDR2 are MRHNA and SNTAGT. This CDR3 has 14 amino acids. CDR3 nucleotides: TGTGCCAGCAGTACTAGCGGGAGCTCAGATACGCAGTATTTT. Residues: CASSTSGSSDTQYF.

This sequence joins TRBV27 and TRBJ1-1; D uncertain. The CDR3 contains 13 residues. The germline CDR1 and CDR2 sequences are MNHEY and SMNVEV (reference sequence). V gave up 3 bases and J gave up 0 bases, with 5 bases separating them. CDR3 coding DNA: TGTGCCAGCAGTTTCAGAATGAACACTGAAGCTTTCTTT. Amino acids: CASSFRMNTEAFF.

CDR3 bases: TGTGCCAGCAGCTTAAGCAGGTACCAAGAGACCCAGTACTTC. This gives the protein CASSLSRYQETQYF. The chain combines TRBV7-6 with TRBJ2-5; unclear D gene. The CDR3 has 14 residues. Germline V gives CDR1 SGHVS, CDR2 FNYEAQ. The V end lost 2 bases, the J end lost 0 bases, and 7 bases lay between the germline ends.

V usage is TRBV27 and J usage is TRBJ2-5, with D perhaps matching TRBD2 (6 bases). The CDR3 contains 14 residues. CDR1 and CDR2 from the germline V gene are MNHEY and SMNVEV (reference sequence). V was trimmed by 2 bases and J by 5 bases, leaving 12 bases between them. The CDR3 bases are TGTGCCAGCAGTTTAATAGCGGTCGGGGAGACCCAGTACTTC. It translates to CASSLIAVGETQYF.

This clone occurred once. A much larger clone is a single base away; this may be a read error. Other DNA sequences in the same sample also yield this CDR3. The chain combines TRBV10-1 with TRBJ2-1; D ambiguous. With 6 bases removed from V and 0 bases from J, the gap between germline ends came to 12 bases. Germline V gives CDR1 WNHNN, CDR2 SYGVQD (reference sequence). This CDR3 has 15 residues. The CDR3 coding sequence is TGCGCCAGCAGGAAGGATTCGGGCTCCTACAATGAGCAGTTCTTC. Residues: CASRKDSGSYNEQFF.

The chain has TRBV9 and TRBJ1-2; 7 bases are a match to TRBD1. V lost 4 bases and J lost 4; bases outside the gene matches: 10. The CDR3 spans 15 residues. CDR1 is SGDLS, CDR2 YYNGEE, per germline. The CDR3 DNA follows: TGTGCCAGCAGCCCCCGGACAGGAACCATCTATGGCTACACCTTC. As protein: CASSPRTGTIYGYTF.